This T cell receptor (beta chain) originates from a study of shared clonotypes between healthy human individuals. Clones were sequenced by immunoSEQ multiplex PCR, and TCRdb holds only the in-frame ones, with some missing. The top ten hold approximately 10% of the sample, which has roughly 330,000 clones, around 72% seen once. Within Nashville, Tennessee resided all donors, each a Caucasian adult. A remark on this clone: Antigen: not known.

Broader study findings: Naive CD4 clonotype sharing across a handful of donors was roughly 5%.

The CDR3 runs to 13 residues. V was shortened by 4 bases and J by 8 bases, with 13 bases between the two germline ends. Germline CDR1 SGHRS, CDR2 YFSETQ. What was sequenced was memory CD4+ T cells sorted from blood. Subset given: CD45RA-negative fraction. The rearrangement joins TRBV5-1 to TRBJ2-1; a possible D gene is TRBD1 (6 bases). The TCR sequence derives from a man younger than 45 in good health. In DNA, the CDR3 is TGCGCCAGCAGCCTAACAGGGAGAGATGAGCAGTTCTTC. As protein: CASSLTGRDEQFF.